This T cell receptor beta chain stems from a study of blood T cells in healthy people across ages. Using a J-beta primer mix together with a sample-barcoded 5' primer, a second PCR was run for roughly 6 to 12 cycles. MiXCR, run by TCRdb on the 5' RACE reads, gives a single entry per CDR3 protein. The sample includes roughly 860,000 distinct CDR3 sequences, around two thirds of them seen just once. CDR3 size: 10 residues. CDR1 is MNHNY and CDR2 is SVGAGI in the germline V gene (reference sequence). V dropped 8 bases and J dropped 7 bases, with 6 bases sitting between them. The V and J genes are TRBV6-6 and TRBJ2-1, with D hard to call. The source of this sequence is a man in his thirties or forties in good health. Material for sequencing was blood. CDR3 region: CASLGNEQFF. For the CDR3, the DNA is TGTGCCAGCTTAGGGAATGAGCAGTTCTTC.